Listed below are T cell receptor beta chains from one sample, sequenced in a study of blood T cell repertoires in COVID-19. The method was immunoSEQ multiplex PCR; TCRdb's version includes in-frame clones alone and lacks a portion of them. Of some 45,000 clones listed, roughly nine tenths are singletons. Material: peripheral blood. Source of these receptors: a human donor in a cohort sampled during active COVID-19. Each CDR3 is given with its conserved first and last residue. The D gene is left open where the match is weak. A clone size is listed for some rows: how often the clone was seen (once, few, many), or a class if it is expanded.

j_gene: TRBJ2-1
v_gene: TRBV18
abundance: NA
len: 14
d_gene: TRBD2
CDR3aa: CASSSRGGQDEQFF
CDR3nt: TGTGCCAGCTCAAGTCGGGGGGGCCAGGATGAGCAGTTCTTC

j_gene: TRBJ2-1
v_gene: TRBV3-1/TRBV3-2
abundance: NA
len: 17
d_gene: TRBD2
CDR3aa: CASSHIPGLAADNEQFF
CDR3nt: TGTGCCAGCAGCCATATACCGGGACTAGCGGCCGACAATGAGCAGTTCTTC

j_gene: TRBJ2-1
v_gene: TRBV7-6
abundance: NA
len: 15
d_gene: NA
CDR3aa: CASSFAGGPYNEQFF
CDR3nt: TGTGCCAGCAGCTTCGCTGGCGGCCCCTACAATGAGCAGTTCTTC

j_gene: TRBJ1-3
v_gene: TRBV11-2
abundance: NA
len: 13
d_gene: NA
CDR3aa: CASATGSGNTIYF
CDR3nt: TGTGCGTCGGCCACGGGCTCTGGAAACACCATATATTTT

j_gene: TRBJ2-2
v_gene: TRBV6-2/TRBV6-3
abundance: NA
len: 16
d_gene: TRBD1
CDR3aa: CASSYRGQGPTGELFF
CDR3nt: TGTGCCAGCAGTTACCGGGGACAGGGCCCCACCGGGGAGCTGTTTTTT

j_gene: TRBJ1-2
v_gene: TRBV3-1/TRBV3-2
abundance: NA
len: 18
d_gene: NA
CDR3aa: CASSAFRDTRSTNYGYTF
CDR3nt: TGTGCCAGCAGCGCGTTCCGGGACACCCGATCTACTAACTATGGCTACACCTTC

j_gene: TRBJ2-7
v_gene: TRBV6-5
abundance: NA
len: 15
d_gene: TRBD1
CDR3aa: CASSRTGTGGYEQYF
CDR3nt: TGTGCCAGCAGTCGAACCGGGACAGGGGGCTACGAGCAGTACTTC

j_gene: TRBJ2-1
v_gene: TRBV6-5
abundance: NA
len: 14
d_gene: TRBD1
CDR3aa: CASRWGQGRDEQFF
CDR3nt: TGTGCCAGCAGGTGGGGACAGGGCAGGGATGAGCAGTTCTTC

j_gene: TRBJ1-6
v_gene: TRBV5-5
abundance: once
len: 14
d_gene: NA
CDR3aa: CASSLGWGNSPLHF
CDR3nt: TGTGCCAGCAGCTTGGGGTGGGGCAATTCACCCCTCCACTTT

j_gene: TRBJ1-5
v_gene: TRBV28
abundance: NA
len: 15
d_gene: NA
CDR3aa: CASSFSPRAHQPQHF
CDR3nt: TGTGCCAGCAGTTTTTCCCCCAGGGCCCATCAGCCCCAGCATTTT

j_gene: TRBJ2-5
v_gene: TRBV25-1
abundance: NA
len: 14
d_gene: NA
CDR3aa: CASSTTFAPETQYF
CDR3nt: TGTGCCAGCAGTACTACTTTCGCCCCGGAGACCCAGTACTTC

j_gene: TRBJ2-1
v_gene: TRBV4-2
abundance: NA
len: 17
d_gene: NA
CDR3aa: CASSQVIWQGTDNEQFF
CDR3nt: TGTGCCAGCAGCCAAGTTATTTGGCAGGGGACCGACAATGAGCAGTTCTTC

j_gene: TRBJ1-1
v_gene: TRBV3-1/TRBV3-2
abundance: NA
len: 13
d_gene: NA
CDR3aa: CASSLGRHTEAFF
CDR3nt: TGTGCCAGCAGCCTCGGGAGGCACACTGAAGCTTTCTTT

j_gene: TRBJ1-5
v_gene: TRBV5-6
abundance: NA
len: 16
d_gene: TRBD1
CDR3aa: CASTRAGQGGSQPQHF
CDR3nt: TGTGCCAGCACCCGAGCTGGACAGGGCGGGAGTCAGCCCCAGCATTTT

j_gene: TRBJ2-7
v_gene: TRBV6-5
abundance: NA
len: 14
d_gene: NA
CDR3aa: CASSPNRQPYEQYF
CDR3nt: TGTGCCAGCAGTCCCAATCGACAGCCCTACGAGCAGTACTTC

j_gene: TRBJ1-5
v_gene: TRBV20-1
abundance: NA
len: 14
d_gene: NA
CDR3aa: CSASIPYSNQPQHF
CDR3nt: TGCAGTGCTAGTATCCCCTATAGCAATCAGCCCCAGCATTTT

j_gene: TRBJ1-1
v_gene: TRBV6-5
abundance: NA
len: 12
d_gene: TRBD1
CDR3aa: CASTLYRGEAFF
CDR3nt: TGTGCCAGCACCCTTTACAGGGGAGAAGCTTTCTTT

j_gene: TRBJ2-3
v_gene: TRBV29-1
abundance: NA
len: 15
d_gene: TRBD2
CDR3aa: CSVLPGLAGGDTQYF
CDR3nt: TGCAGCGTCTTACCCGGACTAGCGGGGGGAGATACGCAGTATTTT

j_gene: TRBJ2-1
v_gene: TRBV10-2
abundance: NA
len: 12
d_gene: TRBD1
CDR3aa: CASSDRDREQFF
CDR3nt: TGCGCCAGCAGTGACCGGGACAGGGAGCAGTTCTTC

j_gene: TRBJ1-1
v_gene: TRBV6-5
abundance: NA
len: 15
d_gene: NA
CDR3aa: CASKPNPRGNTEAFF
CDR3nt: TGTGCCAGCAAGCCTAACCCTCGGGGGAACACTGAAGCTTTCTTT

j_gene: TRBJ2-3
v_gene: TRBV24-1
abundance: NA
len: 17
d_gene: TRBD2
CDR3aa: CATSDPGGGGGRDTQYF
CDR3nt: TGTGCCACCAGTGATCCCGGCGGGGGGGGTGGCAGGGATACGCAGTATTTT

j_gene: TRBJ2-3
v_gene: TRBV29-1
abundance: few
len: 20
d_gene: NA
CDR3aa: CSVLLEGANWSATSTDTQYF
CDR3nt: TGCAGCGTGCTTCTCGAGGGCGCGAATTGGAGCGCGACTAGCACAGATACGCAGTATTTT

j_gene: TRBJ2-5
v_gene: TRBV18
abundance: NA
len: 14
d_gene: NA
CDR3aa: CASSPSSSRETQYF
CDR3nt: TGTGCCAGCTCACCTTCATCTAGCAGGGAGACCCAGTACTTC

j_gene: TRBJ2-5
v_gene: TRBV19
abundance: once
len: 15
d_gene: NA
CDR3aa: CASSIGSRRLETQYF
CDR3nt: TGTGCCAGTAGTATAGGTAGCCGGAGATTAGAGACCCAGTACTTC

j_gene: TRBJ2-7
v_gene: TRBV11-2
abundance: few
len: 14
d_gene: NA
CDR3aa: CASSFTLRSSEQYF
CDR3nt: TGTGCCAGCAGCTTTACCTTGAGGTCCAGCGAGCAGTACTTC

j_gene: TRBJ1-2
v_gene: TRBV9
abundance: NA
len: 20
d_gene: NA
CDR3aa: CASSVDEIGSPQRGNYGYTF
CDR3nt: TGTGCCAGCAGCGTAGACGAGATCGGTAGTCCTCAAAGGGGGAATTATGGCTACACCTTC

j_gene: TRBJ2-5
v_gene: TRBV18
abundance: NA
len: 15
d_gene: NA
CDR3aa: CASSVNRESQETQYF
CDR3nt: TGTGCCAGCTCGGTCAACAGGGAGTCCCAAGAGACCCAGTACTTC

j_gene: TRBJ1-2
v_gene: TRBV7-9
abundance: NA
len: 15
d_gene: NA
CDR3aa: CASSLEGGDLYGYTF
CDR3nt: TGTGCCAGCAGCTTAGAAGGGGGGGACTTATATGGCTACACCTTC

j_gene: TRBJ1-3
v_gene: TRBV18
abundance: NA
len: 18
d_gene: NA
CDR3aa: CASSPLRGGASSGNTIYF
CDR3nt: TGTGCCAGCTCACCCCTGCGGGGAGGGGCTAGCTCTGGAAACACCATATATTTT

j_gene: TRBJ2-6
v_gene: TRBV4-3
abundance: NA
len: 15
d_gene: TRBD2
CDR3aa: CASSLGGTGANVLTF
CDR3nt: TGCGCCAGCAGCCTGGGGGGGACTGGGGCCAACGTCCTGACTTTC

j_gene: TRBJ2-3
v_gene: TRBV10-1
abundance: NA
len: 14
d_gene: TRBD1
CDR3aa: CARTDRKATDTQYF
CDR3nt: TGCGCCAGAACGGACAGGAAGGCCACAGATACGCAGTATTTT

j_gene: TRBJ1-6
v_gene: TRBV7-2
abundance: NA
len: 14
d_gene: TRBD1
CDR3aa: CASSEGQGISPLHF
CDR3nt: TGTGCCAGCAGCGAAGGACAGGGGATTTCACCCCTCCACTTT

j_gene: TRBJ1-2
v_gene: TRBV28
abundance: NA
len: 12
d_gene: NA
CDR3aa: CASRIEQAGYTF
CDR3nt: TGTGCCAGCAGGATTGAACAGGCGGGCTACACCTTC

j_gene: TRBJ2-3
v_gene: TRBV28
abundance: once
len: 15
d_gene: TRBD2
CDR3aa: CAAQLAGWTGPTQYF
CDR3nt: TGTGCCGCTCAGCTAGCGGGCTGGACGGGGCCCACGCAGTATTTT

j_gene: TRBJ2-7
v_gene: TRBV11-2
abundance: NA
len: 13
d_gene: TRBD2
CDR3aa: CASRLAGSYEQYF
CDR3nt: TGTGCCAGCCGGCTAGCGGGATCCTACGAGCAGTACTTC

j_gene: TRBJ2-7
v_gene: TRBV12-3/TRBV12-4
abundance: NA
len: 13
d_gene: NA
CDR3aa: CASSFGRGYEQYF
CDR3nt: TGTGCCAGCAGTTTTGGCAGGGGATACGAGCAGTACTTC

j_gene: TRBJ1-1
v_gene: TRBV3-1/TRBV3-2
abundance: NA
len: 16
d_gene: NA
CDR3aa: CASSLQGHSPRLEAFF
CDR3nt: TGTGCCAGCAGCCTACAGGGTCACTCCCCAAGACTTGAAGCTTTCTTT

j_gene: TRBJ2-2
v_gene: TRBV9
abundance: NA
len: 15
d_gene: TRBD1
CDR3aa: CASSKQGAVTGELFF
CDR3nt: TGTGCCAGCAGCAAGCAGGGGGCGGTCACCGGGGAGCTGTTTTTT

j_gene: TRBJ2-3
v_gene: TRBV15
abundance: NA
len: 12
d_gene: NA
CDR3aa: CATSYGPNTQYF
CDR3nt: TGTGCCACCAGCTACGGTCCGAATACGCAGTATTTT

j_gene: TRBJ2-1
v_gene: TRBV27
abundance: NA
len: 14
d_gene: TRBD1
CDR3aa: CASSFRTGGYEQFF
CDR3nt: TGTGCCAGCAGTTTTAGGACAGGGGGATATGAGCAGTTCTTC

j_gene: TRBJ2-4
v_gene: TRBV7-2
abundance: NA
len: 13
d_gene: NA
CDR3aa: CASSLGGLNIQYF
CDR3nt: TGTGCCAGCAGCTTGGGGGGTTTAAACATTCAGTACTTC

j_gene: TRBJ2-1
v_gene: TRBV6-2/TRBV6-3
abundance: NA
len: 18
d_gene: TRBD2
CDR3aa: CASSYRGLAGGMGNEQFF
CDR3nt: TGTGCCAGCAGTTACAGAGGACTAGCGGGGGGCATGGGGAATGAGCAGTTCTTC

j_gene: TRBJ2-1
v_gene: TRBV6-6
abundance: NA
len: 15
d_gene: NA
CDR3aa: CASSYSRGPNNEQFF
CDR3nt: TGTGCCAGCAGTTACTCGCGGGGGCCGAACAATGAGCAGTTCTTC

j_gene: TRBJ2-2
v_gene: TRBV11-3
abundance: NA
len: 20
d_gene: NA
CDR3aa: CASSLDIFFSRVQGGGELFF
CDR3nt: TGTGCCAGCAGCTTAGACATCTTTTTTTCCCGGGTCCAAGGGGGCGGGGAGCTGTTTTTT

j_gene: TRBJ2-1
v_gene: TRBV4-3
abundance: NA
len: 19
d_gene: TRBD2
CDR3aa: CASSLTSGRGGLGLYEQFF
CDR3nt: TGCGCCAGCAGCCTCACATCCGGGCGGGGGGGCCTAGGGTTGTATGAGCAGTTCTTC

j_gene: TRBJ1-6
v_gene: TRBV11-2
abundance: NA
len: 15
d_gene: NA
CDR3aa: CASTPGRDYNSPLHF
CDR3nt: TGTGCCAGCACCCCTGGACGGGACTATAATTCACCCCTCCACTTT

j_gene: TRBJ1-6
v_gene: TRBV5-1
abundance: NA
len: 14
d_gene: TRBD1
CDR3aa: CASNLDRGDSPLHF
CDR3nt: TGCGCCAGCAACCTGGACAGGGGGGATTCACCCCTCCACTTT

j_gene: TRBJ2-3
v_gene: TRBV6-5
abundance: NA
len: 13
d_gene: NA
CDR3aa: CASSDQAQDTQYF
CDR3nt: TGTGCCAGCAGCGACCAGGCCCAAGATACGCAGTATTTT

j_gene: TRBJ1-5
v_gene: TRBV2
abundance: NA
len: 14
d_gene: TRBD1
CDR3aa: CASRETGGLEPQHF
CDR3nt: TGTGCCAGCAGAGAAACAGGGGGCCTAGAGCCCCAGCATTTT

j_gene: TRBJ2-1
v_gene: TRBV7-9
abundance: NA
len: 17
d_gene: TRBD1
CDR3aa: CASSVTVPGQIYNEQFF
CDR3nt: TGTGCCAGCAGCGTTACCGTTCCGGGACAGATCTACAATGAGCAGTTCTTC

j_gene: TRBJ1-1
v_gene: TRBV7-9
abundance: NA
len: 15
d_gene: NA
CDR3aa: CASSLSGAGKAEAFF
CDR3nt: TGTGCCAGCAGCTTGTCGGGAGCTGGCAAGGCTGAAGCTTTCTTT

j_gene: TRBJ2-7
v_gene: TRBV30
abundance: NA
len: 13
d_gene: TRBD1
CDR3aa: CAWSPGTGDEQYF
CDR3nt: TGTGCCTGGAGTCCCGGAACAGGGGACGAGCAGTACTTC

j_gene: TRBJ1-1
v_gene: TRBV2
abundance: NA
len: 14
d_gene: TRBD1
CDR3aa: CASTTGGPVAEAFF
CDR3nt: TGTGCCAGCACTACAGGGGGCCCCGTGGCTGAAGCTTTCTTT

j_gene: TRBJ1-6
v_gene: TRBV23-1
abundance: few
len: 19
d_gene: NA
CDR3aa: CASSQSRWRESRRGSPLHF
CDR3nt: TGCGCCAGCAGTCAATCGAGGTGGAGGGAGTCTAGACGGGGTTCACCCCTCCACTTT

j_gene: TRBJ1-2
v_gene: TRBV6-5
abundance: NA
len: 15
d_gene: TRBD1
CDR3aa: CASGIPTGGDYGYTF
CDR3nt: TGTGCCAGCGGAATCCCTACAGGGGGGGACTATGGCTACACCTTC

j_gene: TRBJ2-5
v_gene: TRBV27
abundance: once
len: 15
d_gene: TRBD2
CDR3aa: CASSLTSGGGETQYF
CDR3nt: TGTGCCAGCAGTTTGACTAGCGGGGGAGGGGAGACCCAGTACTTC

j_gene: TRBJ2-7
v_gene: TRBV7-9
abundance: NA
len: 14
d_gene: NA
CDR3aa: CASSPDSNPYEQYF
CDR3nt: TGTGCCAGCAGCCCGGACAGCAATCCCTACGAGCAGTACTTC

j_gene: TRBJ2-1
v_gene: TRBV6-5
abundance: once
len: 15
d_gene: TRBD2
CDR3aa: CASSRTSGGYNEQFF
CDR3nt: TGTGCCAGCAGTCGGACTAGCGGGGGATACAATGAGCAGTTCTTC

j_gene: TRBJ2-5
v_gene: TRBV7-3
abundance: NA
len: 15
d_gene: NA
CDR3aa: CASSFGADIRETQYF
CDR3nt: TGTGCCAGCAGCTTTGGGGCGGACATACGGGAGACCCAGTACTTC

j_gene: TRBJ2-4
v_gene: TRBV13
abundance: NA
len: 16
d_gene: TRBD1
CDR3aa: CASSPGTGTVENIQYF
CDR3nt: TGTGCCAGCAGCCCTGGGACAGGGACGGTCGAGAACATTCAGTACTTC